The clone carrying this T cell receptor beta chain was recorded only once. The sample comes from a study of blood T cell repertoires in COVID-19. About the research overall: PBMCs, B-cell-depleted T cells, or T cells provided the cDNA or gDNA that made up the material.

Data came from immunoSEQ multiplex PCR; TCRdb stores just in-frame clones and leaves some out. Of approximately 40,000 clones listed, approximately 91% are singletons. The germline CDR1 and CDR2 sequences are SGHNT and YENEEA. The CDR3 totals 13 residues. Unmatched junction bases numbered 2, after V lost 5 bases and J lost 5 bases. The sample was peripheral blood. V usage is TRBV11-3 and J usage is TRBJ2-2; 7 positions agree with TRBD2. This TCR was sampled from a woman aged 80 or older with acute or convalescent COVID-19. Here the CDR3 DNA reads TGTGCCAGCAGCGCCGGGGGGACCGGGGAGCTGTTTTTT. Its protein is CASSAGGTGELFF.